A selection of T cell receptor beta chains follows, all from one sample in a study of T cell repertoires in cytomegalovirus infection. These receptors' antigens are unknown. TCRdb processed the reads anew with MiXCR; each CDR3 protein has one entry. This repertoire shows approximately 280,000 distinct CDR3 sequences, roughly 21% found once; its top ten account for approximately 19%. The specimen was cultured PBMCs, collected from culture after CMV antigen stimulation. These receptors were collected from a human donor in good health (CMV status not recorded). Some clones in this sample may be carry-over from other donors' samples. Both conserved end residues are part of each CDR3. A D gene is named only where the DNA matches it firmly. Expanded clones get a size class; other rows say once, few or many, or leave the size out.

D gene: -; clone size: -; V gene: TRBV5-6; J gene: TRBJ1-4; CDR3 protein: CASSQGRNEKLFF; CDR3 DNA: TGTGCCAGCAGCCAAGGACGGAATGAAAAACTGTTTTTT
D gene: -; clone size: many; V gene: TRBV7-2; J gene: TRBJ1-5; CDR3 protein: CASSFGSNQPQHF; CDR3 DNA: TGTGCCAGCAGCTTCGGAAGCAATCAGCCCCAGCATTTT
D gene: -; clone size: many; V gene: TRBV7-2; J gene: TRBJ2-3; CDR3 protein: CASSSNTDTQYF; CDR3 DNA: TGTGCCAGCAGCTCCAACACAGATACGCAGTATTTT
D gene: TRBD2; clone size: -; V gene: TRBV6-6; J gene: TRBJ2-5; CDR3 protein: CASTLRGGPRETQYF; CDR3 DNA: TGTGCCAGCACTCTGAGGGGAGGGCCGAGAGAGACCCAGTACTTC
D gene: TRBD2; clone size: many; V gene: TRBV7-2; J gene: TRBJ2-1; CDR3 protein: CASSLEGGRGYNEQFF; CDR3 DNA: TGTGCCAGCAGCTTAGAAGGCGGGCGGGGGTACAATGAGCAGTTCTTC
D gene: TRBD2; clone size: many; V gene: TRBV19; J gene: TRBJ2-6; CDR3 protein: CASSTTSVSSGANVLTF; CDR3 DNA: TGTGCCAGTAGTACGACTAGCGTAAGCTCTGGGGCCAACGTCCTGACTTTC
D gene: TRBD1; clone size: few; V gene: TRBV4-3; J gene: TRBJ2-4; CDR3 protein: CASSQAWTGRNIQYF; CDR3 DNA: TGCGCCAGCAGCCAAGCATGGACAGGGAGAAACATTCAGTACTTC
D gene: TRBD2; clone size: few; V gene: TRBV7-9; J gene: TRBJ2-5; CDR3 protein: CASSFNTSGTSWETQYF; CDR3 DNA: TGTGCCAGCAGCTTTAACACTAGCGGGACTTCGTGGGAGACCCAGTACTTC
D gene: -; clone size: -; V gene: TRBV9; J gene: TRBJ2-5; CDR3 protein: CASSGAHLQETQYF; CDR3 DNA: TGTGCCAGCAGTGGGGCCCATCTCCAAGAGACCCAGTACTTC
D gene: -; clone size: many; V gene: TRBV7-2; J gene: TRBJ1-1; CDR3 protein: CASSLELLSRATEAFF; CDR3 DNA: TGTGCCAGCAGCTTAGAACTTCTCTCCAGGGCCACTGAAGCTTTCTTT
D gene: -; clone size: -; V gene: TRBV2; J gene: TRBJ1-1; CDR3 protein: CASSDRANTEAFF; CDR3 DNA: TGTGCCAGCAGTGATAGGGCGAACACTGAAGCTTTCTTT
D gene: TRBD2; clone size: many; V gene: TRBV7-2; J gene: TRBJ2-7; CDR3 protein: CASSKTSGGYEQYF; CDR3 DNA: TGTGCCAGCAGCAAAACTAGCGGGGGCTACGAGCAGTACTTC
D gene: -; clone size: many; V gene: TRBV12-3/TRBV12-4; J gene: TRBJ2-7; CDR3 protein: CASSLLGRNEQYF; CDR3 DNA: TGTGCCAGCAGTTTATTAGGTAGGAACGAGCAGTACTTC
D gene: -; clone size: -; V gene: TRBV7-2; J gene: TRBJ2-7; CDR3 protein: CASSLAPGLYEQYF; CDR3 DNA: TGTGCCAGCAGCTTAGCGCCAGGCCTCTACGAGCAGTACTTC
D gene: -; clone size: few; V gene: TRBV13; J gene: TRBJ2-1; CDR3 protein: CASSRGRGANEQFF; CDR3 DNA: TGTGCCAGCAGCCGGGGTCGGGGAGCAAATGAGCAGTTCTTC
D gene: TRBD2; clone size: few; V gene: TRBV7-2; J gene: TRBJ2-3; CDR3 protein: CASSYLAGFDTQYF; CDR3 DNA: TGTGCCAGCAGTTATCTAGCGGGGTTCGATACGCAGTATTTT
D gene: TRBD1; clone size: -; V gene: TRBV7-9; J gene: TRBJ1-1; CDR3 protein: CASSLGGQGETEAFF; CDR3 DNA: TGTGCCAGCAGCTTAGGGGGTCAGGGGGAAACTGAAGCTTTCTTT
D gene: -; clone size: many; V gene: TRBV7-2; J gene: TRBJ2-3; CDR3 protein: CASSLGEQATQYF; CDR3 DNA: TGTGCCAGCAGCTTAGGTGAACAGGCTACGCAGTATTTT
D gene: -; clone size: many; V gene: TRBV4-1; J gene: TRBJ1-1; CDR3 protein: CASSQVTVNTEAFF; CDR3 DNA: TGCGCCAGCAGCCAAGTCACAGTGAACACTGAAGCTTTCTTT
D gene: -; clone size: few; V gene: TRBV5-6; J gene: TRBJ1-1; CDR3 protein: CASSSRREGRTEAFF; CDR3 DNA: TGTGCCAGCAGCTCACGAAGAGAGGGTCGTACTGAAGCTTTCTTT
D gene: -; clone size: many; V gene: TRBV7-2; J gene: TRBJ1-2; CDR3 protein: CASRSGGVYGYTF; CDR3 DNA: TGTGCCAGTCGGAGCGGTGGGGTCTATGGCTACACCTTC
D gene: -; clone size: -; V gene: TRBV6-1; J gene: TRBJ2-7; CDR3 protein: CASSEFLEGYEQYF; CDR3 DNA: TGTGCCAGCAGTGAATTCTTGGAGGGTTACGAGCAGTACTTC
D gene: -; clone size: many; V gene: TRBV7-2; J gene: TRBJ2-3; CDR3 protein: CASSLAPGPSTDTQYF; CDR3 DNA: TGTGCCAGCAGCTTAGCGCCGGGGCCTAGCACAGATACGCAGTATTTT
D gene: TRBD2; clone size: -; V gene: TRBV4-1; J gene: TRBJ2-7; CDR3 protein: CASSQKAGVKYF; CDR3 DNA: TGCGCCAGCAGCCAAAAAGCGGGAGTTAAGTACTTC
D gene: -; clone size: many; V gene: TRBV7-2; J gene: TRBJ1-1; CDR3 protein: CASFPGGSVMNTEAFF; CDR3 DNA: TGTGCCAGCTTCCCGGGTGGCAGCGTCATGAACACTGAAGCTTTCTTT
D gene: -; clone size: -; V gene: TRBV7-2; J gene: TRBJ2-6; CDR3 protein: CASSSFANVLTF; CDR3 DNA: TGTGCCAGCAGCTCCTTCGCCAACGTCCTGACTTTC
D gene: -; clone size: few; V gene: TRBV7-2; J gene: TRBJ1-1; CDR3 protein: CASSPAETGLINPNTEAFF; CDR3 DNA: TGTGCCAGCAGCCCGGCTGAAACAGGGCTGATTAACCCGAACACTGAAGCTTTCTTT
D gene: TRBD1; clone size: many; V gene: TRBV7-2; J gene: TRBJ2-2; CDR3 protein: CASSPSPGQGAGELFF; CDR3 DNA: TGTGCCAGCAGCCCCTCTCCGGGACAGGGAGCCGGGGAGCTGTTTTTT
D gene: -; clone size: -; V gene: TRBV27; J gene: TRBJ2-7; CDR3 protein: CASTNGYEQYF; CDR3 DNA: TGTGCCAGCACTAATGGATACGAGCAGTACTTC
D gene: TRBD2; clone size: -; V gene: TRBV11-2; J gene: TRBJ2-3; CDR3 protein: CASSLGGLAESTDTQYF; CDR3 DNA: TGTGCCAGCAGCTTGGGAGGACTAGCGGAAAGCACAGATACGCAGTATTTT
D gene: TRBD1; clone size: few; V gene: TRBV5-6; J gene: TRBJ2-1; CDR3 protein: CASRGQGAFKEQFF; CDR3 DNA: TGTGCCAGCAGAGGACAGGGGGCTTTCAAGGAGCAGTTCTTC